This T cell receptor (beta chain) was sequenced in a study of blood T cell repertoires in COVID-19. Study-wide context: Researchers got acute and convalescent COVID-19 samples from the United States, Italy and Spain.

V lost 6 bases to trimming and J lost 7 bases; unmatched junction nucleotides: 4. There are 14 residues in the CDR3. Germline-derived CDR1 and CDR2 are KGHSH and LQKENI. Only in-frame clones appear in the TCRdb table, and some are missing; sequencing was by immunoSEQ multiplex PCR. Found here are over 150,000 clones, 75% to 90% of them singletons; the top ten hold approximately 1.1%. Sequencing was carried out using peripheral blood. This clonotype originated in a man aged 25-45 years with acute or convalescent COVID-19. The chain couples TRBV18 to TRBJ1-6; TRBD1 agrees at 9 bases. The CDR3 coding sequence is TGTGCCAGCTCGGTTGACAGGGGGAATTCACCCCTCCACTTT. It is translated as CASSVDRGNSPLHF.